These T cell receptor beta chains were read from a single sample in a study of T cells in Graves' hyperthyroidism and ophthalmopathy. MiXCR was run by TCRdb on the multiplex PCR reads, yielding one entry per CDR3 protein. The table lists hundreds of thousands of distinct CDR3 sequences, less than 15% of them singletons. Material: blood. The receptors stem from a woman younger than 35 with Graves' hyperthyroidism. CDR3s include the opening cysteine and the closing phenylalanine or tryptophan. A D gene is named only where the DNA matches it firmly. Not all rows give a size; the values are once, few, many and, for expanded clones, a class.

clone_size: many
cdr3_length: 13
j_call: TRBJ2-5
v_call: TRBV13
d_call: NA
cdr3_aa: CASSSVAGGIQDF
cdr3_nt: NA

clone_size: many
cdr3_length: 15
j_call: TRBJ1-5
v_call: TRBV27
d_call: NA
cdr3_aa: CASSLMGYSNQPQHF
cdr3_nt: TGTGCCAGCAGTTTAATGGGATATAGCAATCAGCCCCAGCATTTT

clone_size: few
cdr3_length: 13
j_call: TRBJ2-2
v_call: TRBV6-5
d_call: TRBD1
cdr3_aa: CASSYSRQGSLFF
cdr3_nt: TGTGCCAGCAGTTACTCGAGACAGGGATCGCTGTTTTTT

clone_size: NA
cdr3_length: 19
j_call: TRBJ2-7
v_call: TRBV19
d_call: TRBD2
cdr3_aa: CASRKTGLAGGLSAGEQYF
cdr3_nt: TGTGCCAGTCGGAAAACCGGACTAGCGGGAGGTCTTTCGGCGGGCGAGCAGTACTTC

clone_size: NA
cdr3_length: 13
j_call: TRBJ1-2
v_call: TRBV12-3/TRBV12-4
d_call: NA
cdr3_aa: CASSLSAENGYTF
cdr3_nt: TGTGCCAGCAGTTTAAGCGCGGAAAATGGCTACACCTTC

clone_size: NA
cdr3_length: 15
j_call: TRBJ1-1
v_call: TRBV6-5
d_call: NA
cdr3_aa: CASSYWGRMNTEAFF
cdr3_nt: TGTGCCAGCAGTTACTGGGGCCGTATGAACACTGAAGCTTTCTTT

clone_size: many
cdr3_length: 13
j_call: TRBJ2-2
v_call: TRBV6-1
d_call: NA
cdr3_aa: CASSTGSTGELFF
cdr3_nt: TGTGCCAGCAGTACAGGAAGCACCGGGGAGCTGTTTTTT

clone_size: NA
cdr3_length: 15
j_call: TRBJ2-2
v_call: TRBV19
d_call: NA
cdr3_aa: CASSISGVNTGELFF
cdr3_nt: TGTGCCAGTAGTATCTCAGGGGTCAACACCGGGGAGCTGTTTTTT

clone_size: many
cdr3_length: 18
j_call: TRBJ2-7
v_call: TRBV12-3/TRBV12-4
d_call: TRBD2
cdr3_aa: CASGLMGLGTMTSYEQYF
cdr3_nt: TGTGCCAGCGGGTTGATGGGACTAGGTACTATGACTTCCTACGAGCAGTACTTC

clone_size: many
cdr3_length: 13
j_call: TRBJ2-1
v_call: TRBV6-1
d_call: NA
cdr3_aa: CASRPTGWGEQFF
cdr3_nt: TGTGCCAGCAGGCCTACAGGGTGGGGTGAGCAGTTCTTC

clone_size: NA
cdr3_length: 12
j_call: TRBJ1-1
v_call: TRBV29-1
d_call: NA
cdr3_aa: CSVLPGHTEAFF
cdr3_nt: TGCAGCGTTTTGCCGGGACACACTGAAGCTTTCTTT

clone_size: many
cdr3_length: 15
j_call: TRBJ2-2
v_call: TRBV28
d_call: NA
cdr3_aa: CASSSTSLDTGELFF
cdr3_nt: TGTGCCAGCAGTAGCACTAGCCTTGACACCGGGGAGCTGTTTTTT

clone_size: NA
cdr3_length: 14
j_call: TRBJ2-5
v_call: TRBV6-1
d_call: NA
cdr3_aa: CASQSGIRLETQYF
cdr3_nt: TGTGCCAGCCAATCAGGAATCCGGCTGGAGACCCAGTACTTC

clone_size: many
cdr3_length: 15
j_call: TRBJ2-1
v_call: TRBV7-9
d_call: NA
cdr3_aa: CASSLTYRRRYEQFF
cdr3_nt: TGTGCCAGCAGCTTAACCTACAGGAGGAGATATGAGCAGTTCTTC

clone_size: NA
cdr3_length: 13
j_call: TRBJ2-7
v_call: TRBV19
d_call: TRBD2
cdr3_aa: CASSQREYYEQYF
cdr3_nt: TGTGCGAGTAGTCAGCGGGAGTACTACGAGCAGTACTTC

clone_size: many
cdr3_length: 12
j_call: TRBJ2-1
v_call: TRBV28
d_call: NA
cdr3_aa: CASSFWGNEQFF
cdr3_nt: TGTGCCAGCAGTTTTTGGGGCAATGAGCAGTTCTTC

clone_size: many
cdr3_length: 14
j_call: TRBJ2-3
v_call: TRBV7-9
d_call: NA
cdr3_aa: CASSLGPHQVTQYF
cdr3_nt: TGTGCCAGCAGCTTAGGACCCCACCAGGTTACGCAGTATTTT

clone_size: many
cdr3_length: 15
j_call: TRBJ1-5
v_call: TRBV28
d_call: NA
cdr3_aa: CASSLGLGGVQPQHF
cdr3_nt: TGTGCCAGCAGTTTAGGATTAGGCGGCGTTCAGCCCCAGCATTTT

clone_size: NA
cdr3_length: 17
j_call: TRBJ2-2
v_call: TRBV7-3
d_call: TRBD1
cdr3_aa: CASRSNRGRRNTGELFF
cdr3_nt: TGTGCCAGCAGGAGTAACAGGGGGCGCCGGAACACCGGGGAGCTGTTTTTC

clone_size: many
cdr3_length: 17
j_call: TRBJ2-4
v_call: TRBV28
d_call: TRBD1
cdr3_aa: CASSLGQGAPAKNIQYF
cdr3_nt: TGTGCCAGCAGTCTGGGACAGGGGGCTCCGGCCAAAAACATTCAGTACTTC

clone_size: many
cdr3_length: 18
j_call: TRBJ2-1
v_call: TRBV7-8
d_call: TRBD2
cdr3_aa: CASSSRPLAYLSYNEQFF
cdr3_nt: TGTGCCAGCAGCTCCAGGCCACTAGCGTATTTGTCCTACAATGAGCAGTTCTTC

clone_size: few
cdr3_length: 14
j_call: TRBJ2-6
v_call: TRBV7-8
d_call: TRBD1
cdr3_aa: CASSLGTGALVLTF
cdr3_nt: TGTGCCAGCAGCCTAGGGACAGGGGCTCTGGTCCTGACTTTC

clone_size: NA
cdr3_length: 13
j_call: TRBJ2-1
v_call: TRBV5-5
d_call: NA
cdr3_aa: CASIRADYNERFF
cdr3_nt: TGTGCCAGCATTCGGGCAGACTACAATGAGCGGTTCTTC

clone_size: NA
cdr3_length: 15
j_call: TRBJ1-2
v_call: TRBV6-2/TRBV6-3
d_call: TRBD1
cdr3_aa: CASREATGLGDGYTF
cdr3_nt: TGTGCCAGCAGGGAAGCGACAGGGCTGGGAGATGGCTACACCTTC

clone_size: many
cdr3_length: 16
j_call: TRBJ2-3
v_call: TRBV20-1
d_call: TRBD1
cdr3_aa: CSADSTGGTDTDTQYF
cdr3_nt: TGCAGTGCCGACTCAACAGGGGGGACGGACACAGATACGCAGTATTTT

clone_size: NA
cdr3_length: 16
j_call: TRBJ2-5
v_call: TRBV27
d_call: TRBD1
cdr3_aa: CASSYRQGANQETQYF
cdr3_nt: TGTGCCAGCAGTTATCGACAGGGGGCAAACCAAGAGACCCAGTACTTC

clone_size: few
cdr3_length: 14
j_call: TRBJ2-5
v_call: TRBV25-1
d_call: NA
cdr3_aa: CTSSELGPQGAQYF
cdr3_nt: TGTACCAGCAGTGAATTGGGCCCCCAAGGGGCCCAGTACTTC

clone_size: NA
cdr3_length: 13
j_call: TRBJ2-7
v_call: TRBV27
d_call: NA
cdr3_aa: CASTPLGRYEQYF
cdr3_nt: TGTGCCAGCACCCCCCTGGGCCGTTACGAGCAGTACTTC

clone_size: many
cdr3_length: 13
j_call: TRBJ1-2
v_call: TRBV20-1
d_call: NA
cdr3_aa: CRASGASGYGYTF
cdr3_nt: TGCAGAGCCTCAGGGGCGAGTGGCTATGGCTACACCTTC

clone_size: many
cdr3_length: 14
j_call: TRBJ2-7
v_call: TRBV20-1
d_call: NA
cdr3_aa: CSAGGAGPPYEQYF
cdr3_nt: TGCAGTGCTGGGGGGGCGGGGCCCCCCTACGAGCAGTACTTC

clone_size: NA
cdr3_length: 15
j_call: TRBJ2-7
v_call: TRBV7-2
d_call: NA
cdr3_aa: CARGRGGTGWHEQYF
cdr3_nt: TGTGCCAGAGGAAGGGGGGGGACAGGTTGGCACGAGCAGTACTTC

clone_size: many
cdr3_length: 13
j_call: TRBJ2-2
v_call: TRBV11-1
d_call: NA
cdr3_aa: CASEQEHTGELFF
cdr3_nt: TGTGCCAGCGAACAGGAGCACACCGGGGAGCTGTTTTTT

clone_size: NA
cdr3_length: 13
j_call: TRBJ2-3
v_call: TRBV2
d_call: TRBD2
cdr3_aa: CAKTSGNADTQYF
cdr3_nt: TGTGCCAAGACTAGCGGGAACGCAGATACGCAGTATTTT

clone_size: many
cdr3_length: 15
j_call: TRBJ2-1
v_call: TRBV2
d_call: NA
cdr3_aa: CASSEWSPSYNEQFF
cdr3_nt: TGTGCCAGCAGTGAGTGGTCTCCCTCCTACAATGAGCAGTTCTTC

clone_size: NA
cdr3_length: 17
j_call: TRBJ2-7
v_call: TRBV7-9
d_call: NA
cdr3_aa: CASSLPLSESPSYEQYF
cdr3_nt: TGTGCCAGCAGCTTACCATTATCAGAGTCACCTTCCTACGAGCAGTACTTC

clone_size: many
cdr3_length: 15
j_call: TRBJ1-1
v_call: TRBV28
d_call: NA
cdr3_aa: CASSLEPTANTEAFF
cdr3_nt: TGTGCCAGCAGTTTAGAACCGACGGCGAACACTGAAGCTTTCTTT

clone_size: many
cdr3_length: 15
j_call: TRBJ2-7
v_call: TRBV12-3/TRBV12-4
d_call: NA
cdr3_aa: CASSLGSSSSYEQYF
cdr3_nt: TGTGCCAGCAGTTTGGGGTCTTCAAGCTCCTACGAGCAGTACTTC

clone_size: NA
cdr3_length: 16
j_call: TRBJ2-1
v_call: TRBV20-1
d_call: TRBD2
cdr3_aa: CSASEPLAGTQAEQFF
cdr3_nt: TGCAGTGCTAGTGAACCCTTAGCGGGAACCCAGGCGGAGCAGTTCTTC

clone_size: few
cdr3_length: 15
j_call: TRBJ2-7
v_call: TRBV27
d_call: NA
cdr3_aa: CASSLSGFSSYEQYF
cdr3_nt: TGTGCCAGCAGTTTATCAGGGTTCAGCTCCTACGAGCAGTACTTC

clone_size: many
cdr3_length: 16
j_call: TRBJ2-3
v_call: TRBV7-3
d_call: TRBD2
cdr3_aa: CASSLVGRRFADTQYF
cdr3_nt: TGTGCCAGCAGCTTAGTCGGGAGGAGATTCGCAGATACGCAGTATTTT

clone_size: few
cdr3_length: 11
j_call: TRBJ1-2
v_call: TRBV9
d_call: NA
cdr3_aa: CATSGRDGYTF
cdr3_nt: TGTGCCACCTCCGGGAGGGATGGCTACACCTTC